This TCR beta chain was profiled in a study of T-cell reconstitution after alpha-beta-depleted transplantation in children. Broader study findings: Roughly two months post-transplant, alpha-beta T cells reportedly originated from several hundred graft clones that had expanded. T-cell numbers and diversity one year post-transplant derived largely from freshly generated T cells. Day-60 TCRbeta diversity that was high in some patients was derived from surviving recipient T cells and thymic progenitors.

Unique molecular identifiers tagged the TCRbeta library. Each CDR3 protein is one row after TCRdb ran MiXCR on the PCR reads. This sample has 250,000 to 300,000 distinct CDR3 sequences; around 10% occur once, and the top ten carry approximately 7%. The CDR3 is 14 amino acids. V was pared by 10 bases and J by 7 bases, with 7 bases of the junction left unmatched. The germline gives CDR1 LNHDA, CDR2 SQIVND (reference sequence). Notes on this clonotype: Its antigen remains unknown.

This sequence originates from a boy in the first two years of life with acute myeloid leukemia, due to receive a stem cell transplant. The rearrangement links TRBV19 to TRBJ2-1, with 13 bases fitting TRBD2. The specimen comprised PBMCs, sampled before TCRalphabeta/CD19-depleted stem cell transplant. The CDR3 DNA sequence: TGTGCCACCGGACTAGCGGGGGTCTTAAATGAGCAGTTCTTC. Protein product: CATGLAGVLNEQFF. Filled out from reference TRBV19 and TRBJ2-1, the complete variable domain reads DGGITQSPKYLFRKEGQNVTLSCEQNLNHDAMYWYRQDPGQGLRLIYYSQIVNDFQKGDIAEGYSVSREKKESFPLTVTSAQKNPTAFYLCATGLAGVLNEQFFGPGTRLTVL.